This is a list of T cell receptor beta chains from one sample in a study of regulatory T cells in long-lasting Graves disease. TCRdb re-called the multiplex PCR reads through MiXCR, storing one row per CDR3 protein. The data show about 460,000 distinct CDR3 sequences, about 22% seen once. The specimen comprised peripheral blood mononuclear cells (PBMCs), sampled when the disease was refractory, from a patient treated with antithyroid drugs. Source of these receptors: a female donor with Graves disease. Each CDR3 is given with its conserved first and last residue. D genes are given only for firm matches. Clone size is given for some rows only: seen once, a few or many times, or a class if the clone is expanded.

v_gene	j_gene	d_gene	abundance	CDR3aa	CDR3nt
TRBV4-3	TRBJ1-1	.	many	CASSQDPAGMNTEAFF	TGCGCCAGCAGCCAAGATCCCGCAGGGATGAACACTGAAGCTTTCTTT
TRBV6-5	TRBJ1-1	TRBD1	many	CASSYSRGRGQNTEAFF	TGTGCCAGCAGTTACTCGAGGGGCAGGGGGCAAAACACTGAAGCTTTCTTT
TRBV6-2/TRBV6-3	TRBJ2-3	.	few	CASSYSPHGTDTQYF	TGTGCCAGCAGTTACTCGCCCCACGGCACAGATACGCAGTATTTT
TRBV6-2/TRBV6-3	TRBJ2-1	.	.	CATRTGNEQFF	TGTGCCACCCGGACGGGTAATGAGCAGTTCTTC
TRBV12-3/TRBV12-4	TRBJ2-5	TRBD2	.	CASSLWISGNRQETQYF	TGTGCCAGCAGTTTATGGATTAGCGGGAACCGTCAAGAGACCCAGTACTTC
TRBV5-1	TRBJ1-1	TRBD1	few	CASSQTGENTEAFF	TGCGCCAGCAGCCAAACAGGGGAGAACACTGAAGCTTTCTTT
TRBV27	TRBJ2-7	.	few	CASSVSGDRAYEQYF	TGTGCCAGCAGTGTATCCGGGGACCGAGCCTACGAGCAGTACTTC
TRBV20-1	TRBJ1-3	.	.	CSASPLRDPSSGNTIYF	TGCAGTGCTAGCCCCCTCCGGGACCCCTCCTCTGGAAACACCATATATTTT
TRBV7-2	TRBJ2-2	TRBD2	few	CASSQDLGTSGIGELLF	TGTGCCAGCAGCCAGGATCTCGGGACTAGCGGGATTGGGGAGCTGCTTTTT
TRBV6-1	TRBJ2-7	.	many	CASSEGGPPKDYEQYF	TGTGCCAGCAGTGAGGGGGGACCCCCGAAGGACTACGAGCAGTACTTC
TRBV6-2/TRBV6-3	TRBJ2-3	TRBD2	.	CASSPRLAGVRTDTQYF	TGTGCCAGCAGCCCCAGACTAGCGGGAGTCCGGACAGATACGCAGTATTTT
TRBV12-3/TRBV12-4	TRBJ2-5	TRBD1	.	CASSLGGGGGETQYF	TGTGCCAGCAGTTTAGGAGGGGGCGGTGGAGAGACCCAGTACTTC
TRBV12-3/TRBV12-4	TRBJ1-1	.	many	CASSPRVGTEAFF	TGTGCCAGCAGTCCCCGGGTGGGGACTGAAGCTTTCTTT
TRBV2	TRBJ1-5	TRBD1	many	CASSGEGGLGQPQHF	TGTGCCAGCAGTGGTGAAGGGGGCTTGGGTCAGCCCCAGCATTTT
TRBV6-2/TRBV6-3	TRBJ2-7	.	.	CASSLSGVFEQYF	TGTGCCAGCAGTCTCTCGGGAGTTTTCGAGCAGTACTTC
TRBV28	TRBJ1-2	.	many	CASTSDNYGYTF	TGTGCCAGCACCTCGGACAACTATGGCTACACCTTC
TRBV10-3	TRBJ1-1	.	many	CAISDGGQRTEAFF	TGTGCCATCAGTGATGGTGGGCAGAGGACTGAAGCTTTCTTT
TRBV7-2	TRBJ1-1	.	.	CASSLSVGRTEAFF	TGTGCCAGCAGCTTAAGCGTTGGGAGGACTGAAGCTTTCTTT
TRBV5-1	TRBJ2-3	.	few	CATRDIPSTDTQYF	TGCGCCACTCGGGACATCCCTAGCACAGATACGCAGTATTTT
TRBV29-1	TRBJ1-1	.	few	CSVDSTEAFF	TGCAGCGTTGATTCCACTGAAGCTTTCTTT
TRBV27	TRBJ1-1	TRBD1	few	CASSLRGHEAFF	TGTGCCAGCAGTTTAAGGGGGCATGAAGCTTTCTTT
TRBV19	TRBJ2-7	.	.	CASSDGFRYEQYF	TGTGCCAGTAGCGACGGGTTCAGGTACGAGCAGTACTTC
TRBV15	TRBJ2-3	.	few	CATSRDTGDTDTQYF	TGTGCCACCAGCAGAGATACCGGGGACACAGATACGCAGTATTTT
TRBV29-1	TRBJ2-2	.	.	CSVGYSGELFF	TGCAGCGTGGGTTATAGCGGGGAGCTGTTTTTT
TRBV28	TRBJ2-5	.	many	CASRTGLGRETQYF	TGTGCCAGCAGAACAGGACTGGGAAGAGAGACCCAGTACTTC
TRBV30	TRBJ2-5	TRBD2	.	CAWSAPSGGHQETQYF	TGTGCCTGGAGCGCACCCAGCGGGGGTCACCAAGAGACCCAGTACTTC
TRBV5-6	TRBJ1-5	.	.	CASSLGLNSNQPQHF	TGTGCCAGCAGCTTGGGACTCAATAGCAATCAGCCCCAGCATTTT
TRBV9	TRBJ2-7	TRBD2	.	CASSGPGTSSTYEQYF	TGTGCCAGCAGCGGCCCCGGGACTAGCAGTACCTACGAGCAGTACTTC
TRBV4-1	TRBJ2-7	.	once	CASSPIWGEQYF	TGCGCCAGCAGCCCCATCTGGGGCGAGCAGTACTTC
TRBV12-3/TRBV12-4	TRBJ2-5	.	.	CASSSYVELQETQYF	TGTGCCAGCAGCTCCTACGTAGAGCTGCAAGAGACCCAGTACTTC
TRBV6-2/TRBV6-3	TRBJ1-5	.	many	CASRSRAYDQPQHF	TGTGCCAGCCGTTCAAGGGCGTACGATCAGCCCCAGCATTTT
TRBV2	TRBJ1-2	TRBD1	many	CASSEGQVFFIGYTF	TGTGCCAGCAGCGAGGGACAGGTCTTTTTTATTGGCTACACCTTC
TRBV20-1	TRBJ1-5	.	.	CSAREEDIANQPQHF	TGCAGTGCTAGAGAGGAGGATATAGCAAATCAGCCCCAGCATTTT
TRBV20-1	TRBJ1-1	.	few	CSARETTGGNTEAFF	TGCAGTGCTAGAGAAACAACCGGAGGGAACACTGAAGCTTTCTTT
TRBV11-1	TRBJ2-3	.	few	CASRRGLTTDTQYF	TGTGCCAGCAGAAGAGGATTAACAACAGATACGCAGTATTTT
TRBV5-1	TRBJ1-3	.	.	CASAKGSSGNTIYF	TGCGCCAGCGCGAAAGGGTCCTCTGGAAACACCATATATTTT
TRBV6-2/TRBV6-3	TRBJ2-7	TRBD2	.	CASRASSGRPTYEQYF	TGTGCCAGCAGGGCCTCTAGCGGGAGGCCTACCTACGAGCAGTACTTC
TRBV30	TRBJ2-5	TRBD1	.	CAWSVFTGGPGETQYF	TGTGCCTGGAGTGTATTTACAGGGGGCCCTGGGGAGACCCAGTACTTC
TRBV20-1	TRBJ2-1	TRBD1	.	CSARDQGSRDRGHDEQFF	TGCAGTGCTAGAGATCAGGGTTCTCGGGACAGGGGGCACGATGAGCAGTTCTTC
TRBV12-3/TRBV12-4	TRBJ1-5	TRBD1	many	CASRTQGDQPQHF	TGTGCCAGCCGGACTCAGGGGGATCAGCCCCAGCATTTT
TRBV28	TRBJ1-1	.	many	CASSPSISRTEAFF	TGTGCCAGCAGTCCCTCTATCTCCCGCACTGAAGCTTTCTTT
TRBV25-1	TRBJ2-5	.	.	CASSEEPAETQYF	TGTGCCAGCAGTGAGGAACCGGCGGAGACCCAGTACTTC
TRBV29-1	TRBJ2-5	.	many	CSVWGQETQYF	TGCAGCGTTTGGGGTCAAGAGACCCAGTACTTC
TRBV2	TRBJ1-2	.	.	CASSEEDRPYGYTF	TGTGCCAGCAGTGAAGAGGACAGACCTTATGGTTACACCTTC
TRBV7-9	TRBJ2-6	.	.	CASSNRTGANVLTF	TGTGCCAGCAGCAACCGCACTGGGGCCAACGTCCTGACTTTC
TRBV20-1	TRBJ1-3	TRBD1	few	CSARVTDRAGNTIYF	TGCAGTGCTAGAGTGACGGACAGGGCTGGAAACACCATATATTTT
TRBV11-2	TRBJ2-5	TRBD2	many	CASRGLVSETQYF	TGTGCCAGCAGGGGACTAGTGTCAGAGACCCAGTACTTC
TRBV24-1	TRBJ1-2	.	many	CATEGGYGYTF	TGTGCCACGGAGGGAGGCTATGGCTACACCTTC
TRBV7-8	TRBJ2-5	.	many	CASRLAQQETQYF	TGTGCCAGCAGGTTGGCGCAGCAAGAGACCCAGTACTTC
TRBV28	TRBJ2-2	.	many	CASRDRYTGELFF	TGTGCCAGCAGGGACCGATACACCGGGGAGCTGTTTTTT
TRBV28	TRBJ1-5	.	many	CASSLSTRDQPQHF	TGTGCCAGCAGTTTATCTACCAGGGATCAGCCCCAGCATTTT
TRBV4-3	TRBJ1-1	TRBD1	.	CASTAGGRTFF	TGCGCCAGCACCGCAGGGGGCAGGACTTTCTTT
TRBV6-1	TRBJ2-7	.	many	CATSGVSYEQYF	TGTGCCACCTCGGGGGTTTCCTACGAGCAGTACTTC
TRBV7-2	TRBJ2-7	.	many	CASSSELRAYEQYF	TGTGCCAGCAGCTCGGAGTTAAGGGCTTACGAGCAGTACTTC
TRBV18	TRBJ2-5	.	many	CASSPAETQYF	TGTGCCAGCAGTCCCGCGGAGACCCAGTACTTC
TRBV15	TRBJ1-1	.	few	CATSRTQGAEAFF	TGTGCCACCAGCAGGACGCAAGGCGCTGAAGCTTTCTTT
TRBV29-1	TRBJ2-6	.	.	CSVGVSGANVLTF	TGCAGCGTTGGGGTCTCTGGGGCCAACGTCCTGACTTTC
TRBV4-1	TRBJ1-4	TRBD1	few	CASSQDPGGGEKLFF	TGCGCCAGCAGCCAAGACCCAGGGGGAGGTGAAAAACTGTTTTTT
TRBV27	TRBJ2-1	TRBD2	.	CASSAASGNNEQFF	TGTGCCAGCAGTGCAGCTAGCGGAAACAATGAGCAGTTCTTC
TRBV7-8	TRBJ2-7	TRBD1	many	CASSLSYAGTANYEQYF	TGTGCCAGCAGCTTATCATACGCCGGGACAGCCAACTACGAGCAGTACTTC